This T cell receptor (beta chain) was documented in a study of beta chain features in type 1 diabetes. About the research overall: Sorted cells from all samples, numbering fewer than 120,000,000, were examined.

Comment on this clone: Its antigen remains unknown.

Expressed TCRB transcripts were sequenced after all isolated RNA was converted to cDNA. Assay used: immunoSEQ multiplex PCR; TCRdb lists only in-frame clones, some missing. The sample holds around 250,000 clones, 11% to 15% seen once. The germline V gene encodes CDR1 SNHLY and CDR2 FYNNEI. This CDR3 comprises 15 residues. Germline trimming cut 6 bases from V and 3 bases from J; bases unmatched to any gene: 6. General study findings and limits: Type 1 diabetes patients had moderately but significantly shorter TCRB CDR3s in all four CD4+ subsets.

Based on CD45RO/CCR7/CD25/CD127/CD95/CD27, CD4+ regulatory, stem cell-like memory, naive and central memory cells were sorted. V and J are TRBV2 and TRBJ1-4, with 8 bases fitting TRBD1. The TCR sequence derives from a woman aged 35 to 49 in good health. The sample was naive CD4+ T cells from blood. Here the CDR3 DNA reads TGTGCCAGCAGGGAGACAGGGGTTCCTAATGAAAAACTGTTTTTT. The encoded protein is CASRETGVPNEKLFF.